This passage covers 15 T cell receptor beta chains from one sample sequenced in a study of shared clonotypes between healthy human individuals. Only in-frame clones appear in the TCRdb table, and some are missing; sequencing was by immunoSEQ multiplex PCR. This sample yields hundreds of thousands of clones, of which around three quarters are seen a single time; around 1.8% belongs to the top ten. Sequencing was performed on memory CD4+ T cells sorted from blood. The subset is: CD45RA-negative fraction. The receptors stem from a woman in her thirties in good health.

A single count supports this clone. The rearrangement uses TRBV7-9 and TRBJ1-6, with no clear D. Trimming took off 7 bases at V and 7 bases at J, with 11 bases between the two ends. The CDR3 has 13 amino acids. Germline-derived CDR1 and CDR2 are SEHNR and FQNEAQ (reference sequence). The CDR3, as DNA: TGTGCCAGCAAACTCAGTGGCAATTCACCCCTCCACTTT. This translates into CASKLSGNSPLHF.

CDR3 region: CSAWGGTEAFF. As DNA, the CDR3 is TGCAGTGCTTGGGGAGGTACTGAAGCTTTCTTT. This rearrangement joins TRBV20-1 to TRBJ1-1; D call uncertain. Germline-derived CDR1 and CDR2 are DFQATT and SNEGSKA (reference sequence). This CDR3 contains 11 residues. Trimming removed 5 bases at V and 5 bases at J, with 9 bases between.

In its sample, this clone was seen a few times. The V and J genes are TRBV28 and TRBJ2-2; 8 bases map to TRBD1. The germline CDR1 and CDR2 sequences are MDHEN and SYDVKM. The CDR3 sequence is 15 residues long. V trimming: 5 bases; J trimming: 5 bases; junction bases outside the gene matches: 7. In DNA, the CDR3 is TGTGCCAGCAGTGTCGACAGGGGATGGACCGGGGAGCTGTTTTTT. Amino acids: CASSVDRGWTGELFF.

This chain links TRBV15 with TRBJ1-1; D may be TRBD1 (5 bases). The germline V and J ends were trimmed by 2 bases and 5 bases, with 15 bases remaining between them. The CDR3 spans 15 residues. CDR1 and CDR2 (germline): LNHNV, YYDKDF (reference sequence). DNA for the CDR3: TGTGCCACCAGCAGACCAACAGGTAGAGGAACTGAAGCTTTCTTT. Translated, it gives CATSRPTGRGTEAFF.

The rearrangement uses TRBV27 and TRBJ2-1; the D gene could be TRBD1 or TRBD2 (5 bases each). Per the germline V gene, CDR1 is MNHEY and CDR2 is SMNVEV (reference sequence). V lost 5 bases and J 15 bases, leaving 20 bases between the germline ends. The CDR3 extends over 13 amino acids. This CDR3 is CASSPLDSTRGFF. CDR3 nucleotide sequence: TGTGCCAGCAGTCCCCTGGACTCGACGAGGGGGTTCTTC.

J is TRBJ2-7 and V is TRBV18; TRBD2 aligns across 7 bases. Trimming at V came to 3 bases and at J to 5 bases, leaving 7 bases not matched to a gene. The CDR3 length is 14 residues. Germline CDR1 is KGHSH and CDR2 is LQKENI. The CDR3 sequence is CASSPSVRGDEQYF. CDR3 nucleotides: TGTGCCAGCTCACCTAGTGTTCGGGGGGACGAGCAGTACTTC.

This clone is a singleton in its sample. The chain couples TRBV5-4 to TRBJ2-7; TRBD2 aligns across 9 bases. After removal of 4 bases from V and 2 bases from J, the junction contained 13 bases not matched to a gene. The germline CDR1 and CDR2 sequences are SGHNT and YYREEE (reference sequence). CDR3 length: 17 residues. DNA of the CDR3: TGTGCCAGCAGCCAATTCGCGAGTAGCGGGGGAACCTACGAGCAGTACTTC. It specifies CASSQFASSGGTYEQYF.

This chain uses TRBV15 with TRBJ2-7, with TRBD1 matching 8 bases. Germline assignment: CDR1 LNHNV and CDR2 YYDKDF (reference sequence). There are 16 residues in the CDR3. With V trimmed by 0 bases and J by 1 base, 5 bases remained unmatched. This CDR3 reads CATSRDRGLGSYEQYF. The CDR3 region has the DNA TGTGCCACCAGCAGAGACAGGGGGCTAGGGTCCTACGAGCAGTACTTC. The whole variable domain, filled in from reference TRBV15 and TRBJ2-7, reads DAMVIQNPRYQVTQFGKPVTLSCSQTLNHNVMYWYQQKSSQAPKLLFHYYDKDFNNEADTPDNFQSRRPNTSFCFLDIRSPGLGDTAMYLCATSRDRGLGSYEQYFGPGTRLTVT.

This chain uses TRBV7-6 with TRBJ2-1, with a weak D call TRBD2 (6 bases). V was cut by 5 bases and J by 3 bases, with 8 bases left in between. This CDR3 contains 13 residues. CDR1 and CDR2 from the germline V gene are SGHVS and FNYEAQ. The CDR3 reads CASSGGNYNEQFF. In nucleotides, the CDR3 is TGTGCCAGCAGCGGGGGGAACTACAATGAGCAGTTCTTC.

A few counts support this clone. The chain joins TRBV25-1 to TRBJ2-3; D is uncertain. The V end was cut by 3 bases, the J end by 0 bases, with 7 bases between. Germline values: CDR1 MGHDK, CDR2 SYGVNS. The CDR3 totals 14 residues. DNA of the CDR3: TGTGCCAGCAGTGACGCCTCTAGCACAGATACGCAGTATTTT. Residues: CASSDASSTDTQYF. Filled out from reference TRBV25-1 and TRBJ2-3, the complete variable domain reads EADIYQTPRYLVIGTGKKITLECSQTMGHDKMYWYQQDPGMELHLIHYSYGVNSTEKGDLSSESTVSRIRTEHFPLTLESARPSHTSQYLCASSDASSTDTQYFGPGTRLTVL.

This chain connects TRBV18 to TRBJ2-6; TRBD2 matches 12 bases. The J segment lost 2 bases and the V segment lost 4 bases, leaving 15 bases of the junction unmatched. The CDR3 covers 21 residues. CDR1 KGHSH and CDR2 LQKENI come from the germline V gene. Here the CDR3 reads CASSLQPPTSGSLTGANVLTF. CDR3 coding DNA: TGTGCCAGCTCACTCCAACCGCCGACTAGCGGGAGTCTCACTGGGGCCAACGTCCTGACTTTC.

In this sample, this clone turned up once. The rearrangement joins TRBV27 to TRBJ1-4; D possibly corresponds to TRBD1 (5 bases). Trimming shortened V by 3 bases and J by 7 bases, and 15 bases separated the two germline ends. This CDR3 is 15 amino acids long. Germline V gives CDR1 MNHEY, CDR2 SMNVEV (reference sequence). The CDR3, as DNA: TGTGCCAGCAGTTTCTCCGTTTCAGGGTCTGAAAAACTGTTTTTT. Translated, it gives CASSFSVSGSEKLFF.

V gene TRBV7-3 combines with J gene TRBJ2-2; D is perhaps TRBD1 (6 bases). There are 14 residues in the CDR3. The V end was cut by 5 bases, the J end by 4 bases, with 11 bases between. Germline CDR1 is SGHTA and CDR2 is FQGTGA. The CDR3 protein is CASSPRRGTGELFF. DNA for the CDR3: TGTGCCAGCAGCCCCCGCAGGGGCACCGGGGAGCTGTTTTTT.

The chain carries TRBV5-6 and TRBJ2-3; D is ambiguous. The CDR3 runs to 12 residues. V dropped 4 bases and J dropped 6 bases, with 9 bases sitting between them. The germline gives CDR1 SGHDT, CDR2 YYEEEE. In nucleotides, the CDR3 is TGTGCCAGCAGCCATAGACCGGATACGCAGTATTTT. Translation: CASSHRPDTQYF.

CDR3 residues: CASGGTGVWETQYF. In DNA, the CDR3 is TGCGCCAGCGGGGGCACGGGAGTGTGGGAGACCCAGTACTTC. V gene TRBV10-2 combines with J gene TRBJ2-5; D may match TRBD1 or TRBD2 (6 bases each). V lost 8 bases, J lost 5 bases, and 18 bases lay in between. This CDR3 is 14 amino acids long. Germline V CDR1 and CDR2: WSHSY, SAAADI.